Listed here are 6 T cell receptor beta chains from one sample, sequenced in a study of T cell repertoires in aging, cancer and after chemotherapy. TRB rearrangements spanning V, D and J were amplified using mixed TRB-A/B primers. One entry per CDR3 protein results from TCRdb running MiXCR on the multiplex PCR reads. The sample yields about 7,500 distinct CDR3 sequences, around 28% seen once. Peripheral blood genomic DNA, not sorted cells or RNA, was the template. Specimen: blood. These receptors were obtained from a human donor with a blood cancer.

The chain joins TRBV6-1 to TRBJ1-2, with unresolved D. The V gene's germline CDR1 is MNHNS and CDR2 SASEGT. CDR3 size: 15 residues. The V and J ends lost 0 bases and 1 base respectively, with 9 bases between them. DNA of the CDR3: TGTGCCAGCAGTGAAGCAGACGGGATTAACTATGGCTACACCTTC. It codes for CASSEADGINYGYTF.

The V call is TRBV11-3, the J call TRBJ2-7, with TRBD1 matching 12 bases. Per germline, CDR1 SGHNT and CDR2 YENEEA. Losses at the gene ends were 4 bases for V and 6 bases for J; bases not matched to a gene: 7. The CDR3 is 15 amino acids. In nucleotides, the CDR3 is TGTGCCAGCAGCTCGGCCGGGACAGGGGGCATCGAGCAGTACTTC. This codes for CASSSAGTGGIEQYF.

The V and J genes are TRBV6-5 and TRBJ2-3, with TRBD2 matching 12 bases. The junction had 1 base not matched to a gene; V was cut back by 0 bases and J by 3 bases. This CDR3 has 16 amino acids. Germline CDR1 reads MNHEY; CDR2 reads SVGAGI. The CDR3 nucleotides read TGTGCCAGCAGTTACTCGACTAGCGGGGGTACAGATACGCAGTATTTT. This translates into CASSYSTSGGTDTQYF.

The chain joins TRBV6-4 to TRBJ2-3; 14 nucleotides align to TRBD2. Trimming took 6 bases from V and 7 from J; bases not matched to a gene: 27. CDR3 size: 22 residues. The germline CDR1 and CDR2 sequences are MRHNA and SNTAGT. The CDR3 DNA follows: TGTGCCAGCAGAGCCGCCCAGAGGTGGACTAGCGGGGGGTTCCCCCCGAAGCATACGCAGTATTTT. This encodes CASRAAQRWTSGGFPPKHTQYF.

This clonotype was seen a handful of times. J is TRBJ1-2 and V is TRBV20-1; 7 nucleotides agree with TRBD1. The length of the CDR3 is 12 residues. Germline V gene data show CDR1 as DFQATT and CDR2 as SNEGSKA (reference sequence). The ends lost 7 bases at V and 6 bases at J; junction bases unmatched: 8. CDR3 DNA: TGCAGTGTCAGGCAGGGGGATCATGGCTACACCTTC. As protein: CSVRQGDHGYTF.

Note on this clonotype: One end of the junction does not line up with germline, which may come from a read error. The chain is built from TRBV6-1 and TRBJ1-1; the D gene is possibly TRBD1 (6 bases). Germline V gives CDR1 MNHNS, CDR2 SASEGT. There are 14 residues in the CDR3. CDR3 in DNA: TGTCCCAGCAGAGGACAGTCGTCGACCACTGAAGCTTTCTTT. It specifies CPSRGQSSTTEAFF.